The 21 T cell receptor beta chains below come from one sample, sequenced in a study of Tregs in tolerant kidney transplant recipients. Produced via immunoSEQ multiplex PCR; TCRdb's table is partial and in-frame only. The sample lists about 73,000 clones, nearly 98% occurring once. Sequenced material: CD4+ T cells from blood, taken before the transplant. The receptor source for this set is a human donor who received a combined kidney and bone marrow transplant.

Written as DNA, the CDR3 is TGTGCCAGCAGCCGAGGAACTGACAGATATAGCAATCAGCCCCAGCATTTT. Encoded protein: CASSRGTDRYSNQPQHF. V is TRBV7-2 and J is TRBJ1-5; D may be TRBD1 (5 bases). The CDR3 extends over 17 amino acids. Germline CDR1 and CDR2: SGHTA and FQGNSA. V was cut by 5 bases and J by 0 bases, with 17 bases left in between.

The J gene is TRBJ2-2, the V gene TRBV5-1; D possibly corresponds to TRBD2 (5 bases). V was cut by 5 bases and J by 1 base, with 9 bases left in between. Germline lookup yields CDR1 SGHRS and CDR2 YFSETQ. There are 14 residues in the CDR3. The CDR3 DNA reads TGCGCCAGCAGGCGCGGGCAGAACACCGGGGAGCTGTTTTTT. The encoded protein is CASRRGQNTGELFF.

The rearrangement joins TRBV27 to TRBJ1-6; perhaps TRBD1 as D (5 bases). The V and J ends lost 6 bases and 3 bases respectively, with 18 bases between them. The V gene's germline CDR1 is MNHEY and CDR2 SMNVEV (reference sequence). The CDR3 has 17 amino acids. CDR3 sequence (DNA): TGTGCCAGCAGCCGCACTACAGGTCCCGACTATAATTCACCCCTCCACTTT. Translation: CASSRTTGPDYNSPLHF.

The chain recombines TRBV11-2 with TRBJ1-1, with a tentative D call TRBD1 (5 bases). The V end was cut by 5 bases, the J end by 0 bases, with 13 bases between. This CDR3 region has 15 residues. Germline loops: CDR1 SGHAT, CDR2 FQNNGV. The CDR3 sequence is CASSRSGPLNTEAFF. DNA for the CDR3: TGTGCCAGCAGCAGATCAGGGCCCCTGAACACTGAAGCTTTCTTT.

V and J are TRBV9 and TRBJ1-1, with D unresolved. This CDR3 spans 14 amino acids. Germline loops: CDR1 SGDLS, CDR2 YYNGEE. Deletions cut 0 bases from V and 7 bases from J, with 13 bases between. CDR3 in DNA: TGTGCCAGCAGCGTAGCGGGGTCCTCGGGTGAAGCTTTCTTT. It translates to CASSVAGSSGEAFF.

The chain has TRBV5-4 and TRBJ2-2, with 8 nucleotides matching TRBD1. Per germline, CDR1 SGHNT and CDR2 YYREEE (reference sequence). J was trimmed by 7 bases and V by 4 bases; bases with no gene match: 9. The CDR3 is made up of 15 amino acids. The CDR3 DNA reads TGTGCCAGCAGCCCCGGGCAGGGGGCAAGCGGGGAGCTGTTTTTT. Its protein product is CASSPGQGASGELFF.

This clone was seen once. The genes are TRBV5-4 and TRBJ1-1; no firm D call. V lost 4 bases, J lost 1 base, and 11 bases lay in between. CDR3 size: 14 residues. Germline V gene data show CDR1 as SGHNT and CDR2 as YYREEE (reference sequence). The CDR3 is CASSDGWRNTEAFF. For the CDR3, the DNA is TGTGCCAGCAGCGATGGGTGGAGGAACACTGAAGCTTTCTTT. Filled out from reference TRBV5-4 and TRBJ1-1, the complete variable domain reads ETGVTQSPTHLIKTRGQQVTLRCSSQSGHNTVSWYQQALGQGPQFIFQYYREEENGRGNFPPRFSGLQFPNYSSELNVNALELDDSALYLCASSDGWRNTEAFFGQGTRLTVV.

This chain uses TRBV30 with TRBJ2-3; 10 nucleotides line up with TRBD2. J lost 6 bases, V lost 0 bases, and 15 bases had no gene match. Germline CDR1 GTSNPN, CDR2 SVGIG (reference sequence). The CDR3 is 18 residues long. CDR3 in DNA: TGTGCCTGGAGTGTTAGGAGCGGGAGGGGCTTTGGGGCGGATACGCAGTATTTT. It specifies CAWSVRSGRGFGADTQYF.

The chain recombines TRBV18 with TRBJ2-7, with a tentative D call TRBD2 (5 bases). CDR1 and CDR2 from the germline V gene are KGHSH and LQKENI. Trimming shortened V by 6 bases and J by 3 bases, and 12 bases separated the two germline ends. CDR3 size: 13 residues. CDR3 sequence (DNA): TGTGCCAGCTCTCCTAATGGACTCTACGAGCAGTACTTC. Its translation: CASSPNGLYEQYF.

The chain couples TRBV11-2 to TRBJ2-1; 9 nucleotides match TRBD1. The CDR3 is 18 amino acids. Looked up from germline, CDR1 is SGHAT and CDR2 is FQNNGV. The J segment lost 0 bases and the V segment lost 4 bases, leaving 10 bases of the junction unmatched. The CDR3 DNA is TGTGCCAGCAGCTCATTCGGGACAGGGTGGGGCTCCTACAATGAGCAGTTCTTC. This sequence encodes CASSSFGTGWGSYNEQFF.

This chain connects TRBV7-9 to TRBJ1-1, with 8 bases identical to TRBD1. V shed 5 bases, J shed 7 bases, and the junction held 6 bases outside the gene matches. The V gene's germline CDR1 is SEHNR and CDR2 FQNEAQ (reference sequence). The CDR3 runs 13 residues. This chain's CDR3 is CASSVDRVSEAFF. CDR3 in DNA: TGTGCCAGCAGCGTGGACAGGGTGAGTGAAGCTTTCTTT.

The rearrangement uses TRBV30 and TRBJ2-1; possibly TRBD2 for D (6 bases). V was shortened by 4 bases and J by 4 bases, with 14 bases between the two germline ends. The CDR3 is made up of 14 amino acids. Germline V gene lookup returns CDR1 GTSNPN and CDR2 SVGIG (reference sequence). CDR3 sequence (DNA): TGTGCCTGGACAGGTGGGGGGAAGTACAATGAGCAGTTCTTC. Protein sequence: CAWTGGGKYNEQFF.

The V call is TRBV7-6, the J call TRBJ2-3; TRBD1 might be the D (6 bases). The V gene's germline CDR1 is SGHVS and CDR2 FNYEAQ. This CDR3 region has 13 residues. Deletions cut 5 bases from V and 5 bases from J, with 11 bases between. The CDR3 reads CASSPNREDTQYF. The CDR3 DNA reads TGTGCCAGCAGCCCTAACAGGGAAGATACGCAGTATTTT. Variable domain in full (rest from reference TRBV7-6 and TRBJ2-3): GAGVSQSPRYKVTKRGQDVALRCDPISGHVSLYWYRQALGQGPEFLTYFNYEAQQDKSGLPNDRFSAERPEGSISTLTIQRTEQRDSAMYRCASSPNREDTQYFGPGTRLTVL.

The V call is TRBV4-3, the J call TRBJ2-7; possibly TRBD2 for D (5 bases). This CDR3 comprises 14 residues. With 3 bases removed from V and 6 bases from J, the gap between germline ends came to 15 bases. CDR1 is LGHNA and CDR2 is YSLEER in the germline V gene. The CDR3 protein is CASSQGRGSSEQYF. The DNA for the CDR3 is TGCGCCAGCAGCCAGGGAAGAGGGAGTAGCGAGCAGTACTTC.

This clone was seen once. This chain links TRBV5-1 with TRBJ2-2; D perhaps matches TRBD1 (6 bases). This CDR3 contains 15 residues. The ends were cut back, 1 base at V and 1 base at J, with 8 bases in the middle. Germline V gene data show CDR1 as SGHRS and CDR2 as YFSETQ. CDR3 nucleotide sequence: TGCGCCAGCAGCTTGTGGGGACAGAACACCGGGGAGCTGTTTTTT. It yields the protein CASSLWGQNTGELFF.

This chain joins TRBV29-1 and TRBJ2-7, with D perhaps TRBD2 (7 bases). Germline lookup yields CDR1 SQVTM and CDR2 ANQGSEA. The V gene lost 6 bases and the J gene lost 2 bases, with 20 bases spanning the gap. CDR3 length equals 15 residues. The CDR3 reads CSVDLRGALPYEQYF. CDR3 DNA: TGCAGCGTAGATTTACGGGGGGCGCTCCCCTACGAGCAGTACTTC.

J is TRBJ2-7 and V is TRBV5-1, with 8 bases that match TRBD2. Germline CDR1 is SGHRS and CDR2 is YFSETQ. There are 16 residues in the CDR3. The ends lost 0 bases at V and 0 bases at J; junction bases unmatched: 5. This CDR3 is CASSLGFSGASYEQYF. The CDR3 DNA is TGCGCCAGCAGCTTGGGGTTTAGCGGGGCCTCCTACGAGCAGTACTTC.

This clone was seen once. This chain links TRBV7-9 with TRBJ2-7; D unresolved. The V gene lost 1 base and the J gene lost 4 bases, with 14 bases spanning the gap. This CDR3 spans 15 amino acids. Germline V gene data show CDR1 as SEHNR and CDR2 as FQNEAQ (reference sequence). The chain's CDR3 is CASSLDGQLGYEQYF. In DNA form, the CDR3 reads TGTGCCAGCAGCTTAGATGGGCAGCTTGGGTACGAGCAGTACTTC.

V is TRBV27 and J is TRBJ1-1, with D unresolved. The germline V and J ends were trimmed by 1 base and 2 bases, with 17 bases remaining between them. The CDR3 contains 17 residues. The germline CDR1 and CDR2 sequences are MNHEY and SMNVEV (reference sequence). The CDR3 loop is CASSLYRGGFGNTEAFF. Written as DNA, the CDR3 is TGTGCCAGCAGTTTATATCGGGGAGGTTTTGGAAACACTGAAGCTTTCTTT.

CDR3 nucleotides: TGCGCCAGCAGACAAATATATCAACAGGGGGCATCCCCCTACAATGAGCAGTTCTTC. Translating gives CASRQIYQQGASPYNEQFF. This chain joins TRBV4-3 and TRBJ2-1, with TRBD1 matching 9 bases. Germline loops: CDR1 LGHNA, CDR2 YSLEER. CDR3 length: 19 amino acids. Trimming cost V 6 bases and J 2 bases; bases outside gene matches: 17.

The chain is built from TRBV18 and TRBJ1-5; no reliable D call. This CDR3 contains 14 residues. V lost 2 bases to trimming and J lost 4 bases, with 9 bases between them. CDR1 is KGHSH and CDR2 is LQKENI in the germline V gene. CDR3 residues: CASSPEAINQPQHF. CDR3 nucleotide sequence: TGTGCCAGCTCACCAGAGGCTATAAATCAGCCCCAGCATTTT. The whole variable domain, remainder taken from reference TRBV18 and TRBJ1-5, is NAGVMQNPRHLVRRRGQEARLRCSPMKGHSHVYWYRQLPEEGLKFMVYLQKENIIDESGMPKERFSAEFPKEGPSILRIQQVVRGDSAAYFCASSPEAINQPQHFGDGTRLSIL.